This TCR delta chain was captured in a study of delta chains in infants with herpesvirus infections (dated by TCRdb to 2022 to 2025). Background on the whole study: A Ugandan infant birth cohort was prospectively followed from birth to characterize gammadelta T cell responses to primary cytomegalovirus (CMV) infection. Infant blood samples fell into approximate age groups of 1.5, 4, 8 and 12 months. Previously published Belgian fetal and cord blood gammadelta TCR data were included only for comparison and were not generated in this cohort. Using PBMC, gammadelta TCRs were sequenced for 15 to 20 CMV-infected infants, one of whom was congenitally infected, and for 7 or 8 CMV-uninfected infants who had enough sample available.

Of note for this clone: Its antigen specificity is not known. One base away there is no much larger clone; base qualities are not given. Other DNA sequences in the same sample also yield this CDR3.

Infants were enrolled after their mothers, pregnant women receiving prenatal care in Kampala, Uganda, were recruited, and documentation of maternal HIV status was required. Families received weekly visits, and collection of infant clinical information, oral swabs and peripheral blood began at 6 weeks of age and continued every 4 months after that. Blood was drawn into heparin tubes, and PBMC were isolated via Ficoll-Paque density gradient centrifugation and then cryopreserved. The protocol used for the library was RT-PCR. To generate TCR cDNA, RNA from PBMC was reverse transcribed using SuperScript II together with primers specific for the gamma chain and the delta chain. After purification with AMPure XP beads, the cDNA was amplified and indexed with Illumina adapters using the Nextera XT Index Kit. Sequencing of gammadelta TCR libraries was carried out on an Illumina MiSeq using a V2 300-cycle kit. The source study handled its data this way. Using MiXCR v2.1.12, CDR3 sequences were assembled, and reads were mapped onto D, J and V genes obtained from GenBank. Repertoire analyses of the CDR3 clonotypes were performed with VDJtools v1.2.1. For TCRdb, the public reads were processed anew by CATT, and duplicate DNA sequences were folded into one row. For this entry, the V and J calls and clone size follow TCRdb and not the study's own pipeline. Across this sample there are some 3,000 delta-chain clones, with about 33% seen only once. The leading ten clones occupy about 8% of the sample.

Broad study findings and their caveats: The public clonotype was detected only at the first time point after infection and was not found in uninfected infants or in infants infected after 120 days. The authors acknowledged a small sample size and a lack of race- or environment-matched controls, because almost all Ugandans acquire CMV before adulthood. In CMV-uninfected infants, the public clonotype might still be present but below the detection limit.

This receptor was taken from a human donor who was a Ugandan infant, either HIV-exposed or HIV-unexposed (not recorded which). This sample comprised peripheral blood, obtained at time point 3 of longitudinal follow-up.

This receptor has the CDR3 CALGGWLGLGPYTDKLIF. DNA sequence: TGTGCTCTTGGGGGGTGGCTGGGGCTGGGACCGTACACCGATAAACTCATCTTT. The V and J segments used are TRDV1 and TRDJ1, with TRDD3 tentatively as D gene (6 bases match). Relative to germline, V is 4 bases shorter and J is 0 bases shorter, with 21 bases between their ends. Counted from cysteine to phenylalanine, this CDR3 has 18 amino acids. The CDR3 DNA has 54 bases and is translated from base 1. CDR1 and CDR2 are read off the germline V gene as TSWWSYY and QGS.